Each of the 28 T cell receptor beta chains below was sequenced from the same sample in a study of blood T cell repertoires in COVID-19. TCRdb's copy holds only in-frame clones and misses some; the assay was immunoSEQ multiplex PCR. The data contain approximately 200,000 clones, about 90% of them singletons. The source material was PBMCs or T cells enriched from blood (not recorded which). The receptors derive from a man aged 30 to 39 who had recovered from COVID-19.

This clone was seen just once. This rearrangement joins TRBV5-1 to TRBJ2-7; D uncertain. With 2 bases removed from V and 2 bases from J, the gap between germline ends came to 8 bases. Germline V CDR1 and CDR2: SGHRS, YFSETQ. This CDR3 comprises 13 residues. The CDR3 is CASSFLDTYEQYF. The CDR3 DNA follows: TGCGCCAGCAGCTTCCTCGACACCTACGAGCAGTACTTC.

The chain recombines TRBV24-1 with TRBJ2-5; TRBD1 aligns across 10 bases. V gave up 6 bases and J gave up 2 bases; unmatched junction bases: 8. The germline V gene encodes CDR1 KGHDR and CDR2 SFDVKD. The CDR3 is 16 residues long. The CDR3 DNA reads TGTGCCACCAGTAGACAGACAGGGGGCGAGCAAGAGACCCAGTACTTC. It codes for CATSRQTGGEQETQYF.

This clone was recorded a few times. This chain's CDR3 is CASSLRQNSPLHF. The CDR3 nucleotides read TGTGCCAGCAGTTTGAGACAAAATTCACCCCTCCACTTT. The J gene is TRBJ1-6, the V gene TRBV12-3 or TRBV12-4, with D unresolved. This CDR3 is built from 13 residues. V was trimmed by 3 bases and J by 7 bases, leaving 7 bases between them.

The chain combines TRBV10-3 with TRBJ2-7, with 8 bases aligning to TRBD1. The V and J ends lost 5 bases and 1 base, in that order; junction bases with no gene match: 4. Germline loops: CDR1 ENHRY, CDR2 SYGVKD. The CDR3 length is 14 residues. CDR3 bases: TGTGCCATCAGTTGGACAGGGAAGTCCTACGAGCAGTACTTC. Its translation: CAISWTGKSYEQYF.

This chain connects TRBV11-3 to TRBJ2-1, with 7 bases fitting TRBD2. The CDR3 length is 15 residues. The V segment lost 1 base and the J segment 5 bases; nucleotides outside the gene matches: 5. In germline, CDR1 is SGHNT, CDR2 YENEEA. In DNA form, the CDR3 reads TGTGCCAGCAGCTTAGGGGGGGGGAATCACAATGAGCAGTTCTTC. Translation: CASSLGGGNHNEQFF.

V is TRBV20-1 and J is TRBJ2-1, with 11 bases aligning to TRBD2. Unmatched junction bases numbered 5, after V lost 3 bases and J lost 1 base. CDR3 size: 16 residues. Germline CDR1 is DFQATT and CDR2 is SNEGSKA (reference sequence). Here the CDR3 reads CSASTTSGMSYNEQFF. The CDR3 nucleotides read TGCAGTGCTAGTACGACTAGCGGGATGTCCTACAATGAGCAGTTCTTC.

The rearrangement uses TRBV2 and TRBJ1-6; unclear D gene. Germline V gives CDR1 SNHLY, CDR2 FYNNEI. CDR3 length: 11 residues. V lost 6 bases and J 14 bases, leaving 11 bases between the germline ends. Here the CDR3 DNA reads TGTGCCAGCAGGGAGACTTTAACCCTCCACTTT. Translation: CASRETLTLHF.

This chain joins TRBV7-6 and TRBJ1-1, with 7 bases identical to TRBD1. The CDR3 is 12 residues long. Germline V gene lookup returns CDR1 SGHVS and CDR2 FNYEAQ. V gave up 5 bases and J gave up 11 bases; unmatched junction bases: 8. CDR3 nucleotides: TGTGCCAGCAGCCCAATACAGGGGAAGGCTTTCTTT. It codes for CASSPIQGKAFF.

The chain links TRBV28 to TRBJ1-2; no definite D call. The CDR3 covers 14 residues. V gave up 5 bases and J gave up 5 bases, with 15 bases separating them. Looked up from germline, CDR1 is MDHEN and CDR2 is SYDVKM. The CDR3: CASSVYEGSYGYTF. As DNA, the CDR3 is TGTGCCAGCAGTGTCTATGAGGGAAGTTATGGCTACACCTTC.

CDR3 protein: CASSPDSSYNSPLHF. The CDR3 DNA is TGTGCCAGCAGCCCCGACAGCTCCTATAATTCACCCCTCCACTTT. The chain links TRBV7-9 to TRBJ1-6, with a weak D call TRBD1 (5 bases). The germline V and J ends were trimmed by 5 bases and 0 bases, with 8 bases remaining between them. The length of the CDR3 is 15 residues. Germline CDR1 and CDR2: SEHNR and FQNEAQ (reference sequence).

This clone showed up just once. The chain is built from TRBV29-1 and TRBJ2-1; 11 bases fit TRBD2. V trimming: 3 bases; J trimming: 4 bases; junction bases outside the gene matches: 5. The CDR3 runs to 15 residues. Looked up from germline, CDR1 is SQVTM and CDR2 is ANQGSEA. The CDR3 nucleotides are TGCAGCGTTGACCTGGGGACTAGCGGATACAATGAGCAGTTCTTC. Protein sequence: CSVDLGTSGYNEQFF.

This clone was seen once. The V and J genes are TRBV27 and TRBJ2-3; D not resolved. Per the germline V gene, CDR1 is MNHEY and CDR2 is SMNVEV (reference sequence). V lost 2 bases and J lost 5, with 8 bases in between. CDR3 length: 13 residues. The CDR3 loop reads CASSLRREDTQYF. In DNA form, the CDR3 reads TGTGCCAGCAGTTTAAGAAGAGAAGATACGCAGTATTTT.

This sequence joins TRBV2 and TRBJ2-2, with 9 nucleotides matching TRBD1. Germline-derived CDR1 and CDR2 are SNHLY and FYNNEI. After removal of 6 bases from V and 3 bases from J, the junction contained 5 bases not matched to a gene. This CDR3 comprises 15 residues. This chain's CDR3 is CASRVRQGDTGELFF. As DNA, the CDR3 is TGTGCCAGCAGAGTCAGACAGGGGGACACCGGGGAGCTGTTTTTT.

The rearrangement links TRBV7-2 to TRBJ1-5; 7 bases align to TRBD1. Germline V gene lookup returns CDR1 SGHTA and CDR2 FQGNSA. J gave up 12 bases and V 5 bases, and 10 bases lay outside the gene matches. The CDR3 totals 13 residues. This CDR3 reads CASSPVGQVHQHF. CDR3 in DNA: TGTGCCAGCAGCCCCGTCGGACAGGTCCACCAGCATTTT.

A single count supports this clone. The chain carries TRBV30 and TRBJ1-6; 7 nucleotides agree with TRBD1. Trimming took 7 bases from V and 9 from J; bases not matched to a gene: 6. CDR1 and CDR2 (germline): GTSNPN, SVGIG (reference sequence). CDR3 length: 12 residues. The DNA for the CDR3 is TGTGCCTTAGACAGGGCCGGTTCACCCCTCCACTTT. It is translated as CALDRAGSPLHF.

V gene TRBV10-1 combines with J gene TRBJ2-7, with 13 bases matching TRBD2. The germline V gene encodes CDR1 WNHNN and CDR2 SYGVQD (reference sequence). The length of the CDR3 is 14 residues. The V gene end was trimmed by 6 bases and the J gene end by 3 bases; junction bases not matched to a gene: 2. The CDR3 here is CASSRLAGGYEQYF. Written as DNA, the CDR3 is TGCGCCAGCAGCAGACTAGCGGGAGGCTACGAGCAGTACTTC.

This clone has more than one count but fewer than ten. The CDR3 spells CASSQAWTSRMSGYTF. The CDR3 nucleotides read TGTGCCAGCAGCCAAGCTTGGACAAGTAGAATGTCTGGCTACACCTTC. The V gene is TRBV14, the J gene TRBJ1-2, with D perhaps TRBD1 (5 bases). Trimming removed 1 base from V and 7 bases from J, with 19 bases in between. The CDR3 is made up of 16 amino acids. CDR1 and CDR2 (germline): SGHDN, FVKESK.

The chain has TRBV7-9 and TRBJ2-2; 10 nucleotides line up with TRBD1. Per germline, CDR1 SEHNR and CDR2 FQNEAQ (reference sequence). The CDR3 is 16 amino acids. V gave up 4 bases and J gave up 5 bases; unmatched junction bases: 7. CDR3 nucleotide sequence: TGTGCCAGCAGCTGGGCGGGACAGGGGTGGACCGGGGAGCTGTTTTTT. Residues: CASSWAGQGWTGELFF.

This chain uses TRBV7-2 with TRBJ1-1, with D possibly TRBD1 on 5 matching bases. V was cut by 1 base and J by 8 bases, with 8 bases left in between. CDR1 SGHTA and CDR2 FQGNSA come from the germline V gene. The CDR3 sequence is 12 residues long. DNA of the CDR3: TGTGCCAGCAGCTTAGTAGGGGTAGAAGCTTTCTTT. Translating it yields CASSLVGVEAFF.

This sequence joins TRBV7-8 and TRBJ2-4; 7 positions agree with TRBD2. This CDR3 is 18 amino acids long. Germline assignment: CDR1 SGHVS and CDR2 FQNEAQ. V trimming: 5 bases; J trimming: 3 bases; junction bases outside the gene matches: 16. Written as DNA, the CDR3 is TGTGCCAGCAGCCCCCAGCGGCGCGGCGGGAGCAGCAAAAACATTCAGTACTTC. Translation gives CASSPQRRGGSSKNIQYF.

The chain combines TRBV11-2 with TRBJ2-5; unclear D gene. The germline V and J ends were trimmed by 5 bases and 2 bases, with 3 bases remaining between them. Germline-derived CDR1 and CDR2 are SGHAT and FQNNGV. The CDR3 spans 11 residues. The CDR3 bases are TGTGCCAGCAGCCAGCAAGAGACCCAGTACTTC. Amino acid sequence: CASSQQETQYF. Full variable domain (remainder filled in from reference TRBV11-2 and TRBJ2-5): EAGVAQSPRYKIIEKRQSVAFWCNPISGHATLYWYQQILGQGPKLLIQFQNNGVVDDSQLPKDRFSAERLKGVDSTLKIQPAKLEDSAVYLCASSQQETQYFGPGTRLLVL.

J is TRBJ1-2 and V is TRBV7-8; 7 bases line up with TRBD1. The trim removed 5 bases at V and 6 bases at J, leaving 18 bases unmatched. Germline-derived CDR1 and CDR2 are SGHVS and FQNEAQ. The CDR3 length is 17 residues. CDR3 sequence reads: CASSRKKPGQRLDGYTF. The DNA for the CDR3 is TGTGCCAGCAGCCGAAAAAAGCCGGGACAGAGGTTGGATGGCTACACCTTC.

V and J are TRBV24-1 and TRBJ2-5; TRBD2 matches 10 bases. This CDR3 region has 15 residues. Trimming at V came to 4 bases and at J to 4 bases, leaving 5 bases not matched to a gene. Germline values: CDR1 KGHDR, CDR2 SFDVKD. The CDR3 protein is CATSDSGGALETQYF. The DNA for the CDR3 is TGTGCCACCAGTGACAGCGGGGGGGCCCTAGAGACCCAGTACTTC.

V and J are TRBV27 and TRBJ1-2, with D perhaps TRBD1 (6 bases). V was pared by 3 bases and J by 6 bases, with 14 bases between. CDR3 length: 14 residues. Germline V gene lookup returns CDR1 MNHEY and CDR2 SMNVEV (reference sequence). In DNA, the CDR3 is TGTGCCAGCAGTTTGAGCTGGGAGGGGGATGGCTACACCTTC. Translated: CASSLSWEGDGYTF.

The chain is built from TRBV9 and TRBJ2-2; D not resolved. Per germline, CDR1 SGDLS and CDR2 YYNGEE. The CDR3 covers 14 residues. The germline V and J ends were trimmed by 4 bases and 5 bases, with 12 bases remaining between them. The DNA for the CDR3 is TGTGCCAGCAGCCCTAAGATTTGGACCGGGGAGCTGTTTTTT. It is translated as CASSPKIWTGELFF.

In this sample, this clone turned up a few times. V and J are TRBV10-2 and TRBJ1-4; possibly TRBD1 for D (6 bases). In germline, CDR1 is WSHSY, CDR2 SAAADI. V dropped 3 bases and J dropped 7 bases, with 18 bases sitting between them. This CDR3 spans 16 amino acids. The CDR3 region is CASSDPKTGRVEKLFF. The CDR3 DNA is TGCGCCAGCAGTGACCCGAAAACAGGGAGGGTTGAAAAACTGTTTTTT.

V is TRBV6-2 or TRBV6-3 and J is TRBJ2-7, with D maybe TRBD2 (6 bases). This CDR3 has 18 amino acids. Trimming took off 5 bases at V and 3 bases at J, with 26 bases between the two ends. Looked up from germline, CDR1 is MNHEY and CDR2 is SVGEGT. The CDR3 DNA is TGTGCCAGCAGTACCCTAATCGGGGGATCCGACTGGATCTACGAGCAGTACTTC. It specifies CASSTLIGGSDWIYEQYF.

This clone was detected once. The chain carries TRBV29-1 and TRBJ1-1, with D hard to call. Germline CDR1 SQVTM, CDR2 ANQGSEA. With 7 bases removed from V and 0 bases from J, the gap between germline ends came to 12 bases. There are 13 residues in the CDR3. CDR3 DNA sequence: TGCAGCGACGCCAGGTCCCTGAACACTGAAGCTTTCTTT. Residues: CSDARSLNTEAFF.